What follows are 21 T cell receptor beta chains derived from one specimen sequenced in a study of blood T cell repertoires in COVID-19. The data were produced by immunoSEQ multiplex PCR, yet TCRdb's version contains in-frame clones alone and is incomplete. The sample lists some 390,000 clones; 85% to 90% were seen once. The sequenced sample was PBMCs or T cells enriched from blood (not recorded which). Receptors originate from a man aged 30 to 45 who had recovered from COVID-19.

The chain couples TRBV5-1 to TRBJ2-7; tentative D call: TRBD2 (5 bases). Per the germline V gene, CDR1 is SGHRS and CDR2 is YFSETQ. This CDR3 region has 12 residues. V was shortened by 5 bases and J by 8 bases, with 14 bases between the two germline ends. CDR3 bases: TGCGCCAGCAGAGGAGAGGGCGCTCAGCAGTACTTC. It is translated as CASRGEGAQQYF.

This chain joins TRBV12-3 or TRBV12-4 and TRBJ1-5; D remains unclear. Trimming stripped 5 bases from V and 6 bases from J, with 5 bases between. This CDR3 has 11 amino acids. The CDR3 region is CASSLAQPQHF. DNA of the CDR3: TGTGCCAGCAGTCTGGCTCAGCCCCAGCATTTT.

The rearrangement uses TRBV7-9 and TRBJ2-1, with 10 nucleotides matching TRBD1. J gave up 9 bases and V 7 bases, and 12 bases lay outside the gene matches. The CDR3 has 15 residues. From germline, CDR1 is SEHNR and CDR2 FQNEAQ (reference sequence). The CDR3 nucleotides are TGTGCCAGCAACATTGGAGACAGGGGGCCAGGTGAGCAGTTCTTC. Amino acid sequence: CASNIGDRGPGEQFF.

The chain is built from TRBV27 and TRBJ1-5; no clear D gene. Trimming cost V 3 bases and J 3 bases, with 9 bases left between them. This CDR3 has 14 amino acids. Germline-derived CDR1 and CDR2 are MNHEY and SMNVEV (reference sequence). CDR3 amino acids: CASSFSGFNQPQHF. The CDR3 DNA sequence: TGTGCCAGCAGTTTTTCGGGGTTCAATCAGCCCCAGCATTTT.

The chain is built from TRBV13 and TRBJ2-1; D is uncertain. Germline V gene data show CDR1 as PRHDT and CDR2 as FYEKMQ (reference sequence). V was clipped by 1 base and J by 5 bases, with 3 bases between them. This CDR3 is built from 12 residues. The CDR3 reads CASSLANNEQFF. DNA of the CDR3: TGTGCCAGCAGCTTAGCCAACAATGAGCAGTTCTTC.

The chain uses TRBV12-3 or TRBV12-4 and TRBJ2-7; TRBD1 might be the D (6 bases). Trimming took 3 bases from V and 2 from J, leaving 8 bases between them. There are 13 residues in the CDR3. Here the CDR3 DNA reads TGTGCCAGCAGTTTTGGACAGACCTACGAGCAGTACTTC. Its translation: CASSFGQTYEQYF.

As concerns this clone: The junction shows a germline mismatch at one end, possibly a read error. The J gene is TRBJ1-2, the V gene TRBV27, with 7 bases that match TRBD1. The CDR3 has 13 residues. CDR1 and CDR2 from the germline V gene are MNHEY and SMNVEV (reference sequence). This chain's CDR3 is CASSLRGTAAFAF. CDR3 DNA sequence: TGTGCCAGCAGTTTACGCGGGACAGCGGCTTTTGCCTTC.

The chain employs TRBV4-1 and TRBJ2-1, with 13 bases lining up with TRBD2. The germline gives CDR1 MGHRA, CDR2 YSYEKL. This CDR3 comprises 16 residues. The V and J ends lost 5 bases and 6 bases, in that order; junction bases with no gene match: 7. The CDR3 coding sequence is TGCGCCAGCAGCGAAACGGGACTAGCGGGATTCAATGAGCAGTTCTTC. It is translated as CASSETGLAGFNEQFF.

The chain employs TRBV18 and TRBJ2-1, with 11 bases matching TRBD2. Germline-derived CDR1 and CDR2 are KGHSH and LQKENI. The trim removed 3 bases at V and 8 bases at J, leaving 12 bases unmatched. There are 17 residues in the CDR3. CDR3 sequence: CASSPIRLAGWSDEQFF. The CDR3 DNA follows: TGTGCCAGCTCACCGATTAGACTAGCGGGATGGTCTGATGAGCAGTTCTTC. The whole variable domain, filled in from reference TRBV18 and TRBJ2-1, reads NAGVMQNPRHLVRRRGQEARLRCSPMKGHSHVYWYRQLPEEGLKFMVYLQKENIIDESGMPKERFSAEFPKEGPSILRIQQVVRGDSAAYFCASSPIRLAGWSDEQFFGPGTRLTVL.

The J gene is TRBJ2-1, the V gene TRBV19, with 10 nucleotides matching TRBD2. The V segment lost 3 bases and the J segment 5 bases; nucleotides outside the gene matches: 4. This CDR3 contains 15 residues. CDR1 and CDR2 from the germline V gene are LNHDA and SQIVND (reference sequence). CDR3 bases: TGTGCCAGTAGTATCCTAGCGGGGGCTCACAATGAGCAGTTCTTC. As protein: CASSILAGAHNEQFF.

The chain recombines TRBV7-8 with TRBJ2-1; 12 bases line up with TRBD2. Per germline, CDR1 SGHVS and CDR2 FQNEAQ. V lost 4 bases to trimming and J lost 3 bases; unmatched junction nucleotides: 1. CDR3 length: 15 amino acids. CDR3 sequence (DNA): TGTGCCAGCAGCTCGGGACTAGCGGGCTACAATGAGCAGTTCTTC. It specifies CASSSGLAGYNEQFF. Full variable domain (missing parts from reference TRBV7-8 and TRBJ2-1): GAGVSQSPRYKVAKRGQDVALRCDPISGHVSLFWYQQALGQGPEFLTYFQNEAQLDKSGLPSDRFFAERPEGSVSTLKIQRTQQEDSAVYLCASSSGLAGYNEQFFGPGTRLTVL.

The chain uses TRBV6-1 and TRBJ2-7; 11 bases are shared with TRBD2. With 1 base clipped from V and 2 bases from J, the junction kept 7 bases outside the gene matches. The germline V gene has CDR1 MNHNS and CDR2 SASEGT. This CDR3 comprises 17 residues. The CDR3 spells CASSEGLAGLTTYEQYF. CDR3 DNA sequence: TGTGCCAGCAGTGAAGGACTAGCGGGATTAACCACCTACGAGCAGTACTTC.

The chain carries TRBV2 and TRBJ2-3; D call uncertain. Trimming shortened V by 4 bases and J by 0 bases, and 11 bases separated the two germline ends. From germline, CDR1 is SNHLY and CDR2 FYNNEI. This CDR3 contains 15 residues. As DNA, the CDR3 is TGTGCCAGCAGTGGCTCGCAAACTAGCACAGATACGCAGTATTTT. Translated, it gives CASSGSQTSTDTQYF.

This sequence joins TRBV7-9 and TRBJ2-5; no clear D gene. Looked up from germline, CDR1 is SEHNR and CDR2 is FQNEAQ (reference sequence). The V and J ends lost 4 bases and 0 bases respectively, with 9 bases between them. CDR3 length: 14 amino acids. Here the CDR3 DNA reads TGTGCCAGCAGCTCCTCCCGGTACCAAGAGACCCAGTACTTC. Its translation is CASSSSRYQETQYF.

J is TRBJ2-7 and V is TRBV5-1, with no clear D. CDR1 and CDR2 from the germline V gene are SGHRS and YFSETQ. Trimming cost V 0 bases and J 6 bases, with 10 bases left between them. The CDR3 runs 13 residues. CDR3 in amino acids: CASSLEPGAEQYF. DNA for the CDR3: TGCGCCAGCAGCTTGGAGCCAGGCGCCGAGCAGTACTTC.

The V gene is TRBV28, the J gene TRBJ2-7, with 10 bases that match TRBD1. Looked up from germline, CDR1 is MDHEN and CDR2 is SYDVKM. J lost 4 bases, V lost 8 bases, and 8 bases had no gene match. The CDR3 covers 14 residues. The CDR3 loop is CASLRQGAGYEQYF. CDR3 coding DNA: TGTGCCAGCCTTCGACAGGGGGCGGGGTACGAGCAGTACTTC.

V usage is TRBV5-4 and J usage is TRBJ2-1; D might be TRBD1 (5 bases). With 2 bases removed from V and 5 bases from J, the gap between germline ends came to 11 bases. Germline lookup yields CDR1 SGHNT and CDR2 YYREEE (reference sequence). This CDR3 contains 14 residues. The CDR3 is CASSFMKTDNEQFF. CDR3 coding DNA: TGTGCCAGCAGCTTTATGAAGACAGACAATGAGCAGTTCTTC. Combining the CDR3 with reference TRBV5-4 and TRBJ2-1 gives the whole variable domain ETGVTQSPTHLIKTRGQQVTLRCSSQSGHNTVSWYQQALGQGPQFIFQYYREEENGRGNFPPRFSGLQFPNYSSELNVNALELDDSALYLCASSFMKTDNEQFFGPGTRLTVL.

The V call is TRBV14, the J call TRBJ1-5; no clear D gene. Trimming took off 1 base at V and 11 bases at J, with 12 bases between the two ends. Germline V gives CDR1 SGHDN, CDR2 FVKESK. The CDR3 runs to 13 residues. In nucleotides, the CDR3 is TGTGCCAGCAGCCAAGGTTTTTTCTCGGCCCAGCATTTT. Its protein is CASSQGFFSAQHF.

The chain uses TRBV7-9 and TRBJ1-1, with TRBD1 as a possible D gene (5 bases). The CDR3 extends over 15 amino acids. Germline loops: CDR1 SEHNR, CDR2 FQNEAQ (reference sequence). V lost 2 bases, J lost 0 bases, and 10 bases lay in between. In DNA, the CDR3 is TGTGCCAGCAGCTTATTGCGGGGGGTGAACACTGAAGCTTTCTTT. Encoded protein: CASSLLRGVNTEAFF.

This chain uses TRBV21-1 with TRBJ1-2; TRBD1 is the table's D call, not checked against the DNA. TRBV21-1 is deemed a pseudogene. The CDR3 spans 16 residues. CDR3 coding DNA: TGTGCCAGCAGATTTGGGACAGGAAGAAAGTCTAATGGCTACACCTTC. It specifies CASRFGTGRKSNGYTF.

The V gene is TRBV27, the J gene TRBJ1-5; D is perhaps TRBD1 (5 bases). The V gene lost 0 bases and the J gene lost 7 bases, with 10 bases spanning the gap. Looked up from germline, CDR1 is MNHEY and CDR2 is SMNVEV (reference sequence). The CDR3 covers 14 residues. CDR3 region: CASSLSAGPQPQHF. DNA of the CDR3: TGTGCCAGCAGTTTATCGGCAGGGCCCCAGCCCCAGCATTTT.